The clone carrying this T cell receptor (beta chain) was detected ten times or more. Its antigen is unidentified. The ends were cut back, 5 bases at V and 1 base at J, with 14 bases in the middle. Germline values: CDR1 SEHNR, CDR2 FQNEAQ (reference sequence). The CDR3 is 15 amino acids. The sample originates from a study of T cell repertoires in cytomegalovirus infection. Overall study: CMV infection plus the matching HLA type was flagged by public TCR beta signatures. Study-wide results and caveats: CMV carriers having the relevant HLA were flagged by cumulative public TCR beta family frequency. Across the ex vivo response, the dominant clonotypes were HLA-C-restricted CMV-specific TCR beta clonotypes.

TCRdb ran MiXCR on the reads and lists one entry per CDR3 protein. The sample records around 250,000 distinct CDR3 sequences, about 18% being singletons. The material sequenced was CD8+ T cells from PBMCs. The sequence was obtained from a human donor in good health (CMV status not recorded). Some clones in this sample may be carry-over from other donors' samples. The chain combines TRBV7-9 with TRBJ1-2, with D possibly TRBD1 on 5 matching bases. The CDR3 region has the DNA TGTGCCAGCAGCAGACAACAGGATTATAACTATGGCTACACCTTC. As protein: CASSRQQDYNYGYTF.